This TCR beta chain was recorded in a study of beta chain features in type 1 diabetes. The study, taken as a whole, reports: VDJ junctions in type 1 diabetes patients carried more deletions and fewer insertions. These data did not resolve whether HLA type affects TCRB rearrangement. Equally in patients and controls, PCR might preferentially amplify shorter templates.

Each of the CD4+ naive, central memory, regulatory and stem cell-like memory populations was sorted via CD45RO/CCR7/CD25/CD127/CD95/CD27. The CDR3 has 14 amino acids. The J segment lost 6 bases and the V segment lost 5 bases, leaving 2 bases of the junction unmatched. Germline CDR1 reads GTSNPN; CDR2 reads SVGIG (reference sequence). A remark on this clone: Its specificity is not known.

The isolated RNA, all of it, was reverse transcribed, so expressed TCRB transcripts were what got sequenced. Here immunoSEQ multiplex PCR was the method, and the copy in TCRdb shows in-frame clones only, minus some. The sample holds approximately 340,000 clones; over 13% are singletons and the top ten take about 0.018%. The receptor was isolated from a woman under 30 in good health. This chain uses TRBV30 with TRBJ2-1; TRBD2 matches 15 bases. Material: naive CD4+ T cells from blood. The CDR3: CAWGLAGGSNEQFF. The DNA for the CDR3 is TGTGCCTGGGGACTAGCGGGAGGGTCCAATGAGCAGTTCTTC.